This T cell receptor (beta chain) comes out of a study of cytomegalovirus exposure and HLA in healthy donors. Trimming left V 9 bases short and J 1 base short, with 21 bases between. Germline loops: CDR1 SGHRS, CDR2 YFSETQ. CDR3 size: 16 residues. Note on this clone: Antigen: not known.

Amplification used 60 Vbeta primers and 13 Jbeta primers. TCRdb's table, derived via immunoSEQ multiplex PCR, lists solely in-frame clones and lacks some. The profile shows 150,000 to 200,000 clones, around 86% of them singletons. Study-level points and caveats: A later analysis found common viral pathogens apparently linked to several of the most significant clusters. An analysis done earlier found most TCR beta V segments productive about 90% or about 30% of the time.

Nominal health characterized the donors when sampled, though unrecorded immune exposures were likely. The chain is built from TRBV5-1 and TRBJ2-3, with unresolved D. Sequencing input: PBMCs. This receptor was taken from a man between 50 and 59 years old in good health and CMV-seropositive. The CDR3 protein is CATTQSRLGGTDTQYF. In nucleotides, the CDR3 is TGCGCCACCACCCAATCAAGGCTGGGCGGCACAGATACGCAGTATTTT.